This T cell receptor beta chain emerged from a study of blood T cells in healthy people across ages (dated by TCRdb to between 2015 and 2016). A note on the overall study: In model experiments, template switching captured roughly one uniquely barcoded TCR beta cDNA molecule for every two T cells. The study measured age-related changes in TCR beta repertoire diversity using deep sequencing normalized with unique cDNA molecular identifiers. The donors were split into four age groups: young (average 16 years), middle-aged (39), aged (around 67) and long-lived (under 85). To avoid experimental bias, donors of different ages were spread randomly across the sequencing lanes. The study analyzed two additional independent replicas of 1 million unique cDNA reads from the same blood draw for two donors, one aged 18 to 30 and one aged 80 or older.

CDR1 is given as KGHSH and CDR2 as LQKENI, both from the germline V gene. V is reduced by 3 bases and J by 7 bases, leaving a spacing of 16 bases between them. The CDR3 goes from the cysteine to the phenylalanine over 14 residues. Only CDR3 DNA is held: 42 bases, read in frame from base 1. The roughly 37 donors, aged roughly 6 to 90 years, were systemically healthy Caucasian individuals from Russia. Roughly 11 milliliters of peripheral blood were drawn from each donor into EDTA-treated Vacutainer tubes. Ficoll-Paque density-gradient centrifugation was used to isolate PBMCs, with at least 6.5 million per sample. Trizol reagent was used to extract total RNA from PBMCs, with at least 5.5 micrograms per sample. For every donor, an aliquot of PBMCs went through flow cytometry to measure the percentages of naive CD45RAhigh/CD27high T cells. Only a few counts were recorded for this clonotype. No antigen is known for it. No much larger clone exists at a distance of one base, and base qualities are not known.

Libraries were prepared through 5' RACE. Sequencing used an Illumina HiSeq 2500. A second PCR of about 6 to 12 cycles was performed with a sample-barcoded 5' primer and a J-beta primer mix. A template-switch 5' adaptor carrying 12 random nucleotides introduced a unique molecular identifier onto each TCR beta cDNA molecule. Each sample yielded at least 2.5 million CDR3-containing paired-end reads. First-strand cDNA synthesis was performed from all RNA using the Mint cDNA synthesis kit, with priming by a TRBC-specific oligonucleotide. Following uracil-DNA glycosylase treatment, all cDNA underwent a first 18-cycle PCR with the universal primers M1SS and BC2_uni_R. The study's own analysis went as follows. Normalization of each sample was performed by random selection of 1 million high-quality reads, each carrying a distinct molecular identifier. Reads sharing molecular identifiers were discarded rather than binned into consensus sequences. MiTCR, with a Q25 quality threshold and the strictest error-elimination algorithm, was used for CDR3 identification, clonotype clustering and error correction. A nonparametric unseen species model with Euler transformation was used to estimate a lower bound on total TCR beta diversity. TCRdb trimmed public reads at Q25 via fastp, called clones via MiXCR and kept in-frame beta chains. When rows share a CDR3 protein, they turn into one entry using the most common DNA and genes. These V and J calls derive from TCRdb rather than the authors' analysis. This sample lists around 940,000 distinct CDR3 sequences; 45% to 60% were detected once. Jointly, the top ten make up 20% to 25% of the sample.

The research as a whole found: Compared with the aged group, the long-lived group had more naive CD4+ T cells, fewer expanded clones and increased TCR diversity, suggesting age selection. Bulk unsorted PBMC profiling prevented conclusive comparison of naive and antigen-experienced compartments. Estimates of total diversity from one million sequenced T cells were regarded as lower bounds and underestimates. A strong correlation was found between observed TCR beta diversity and the percentage of naive T cells measured by flow cytometry. As age increased, observed TCR beta diversity per million T cells dropped in a roughly linear way, and a significant reduction was already evident by age 40. Because donor CMV infection status was unknown, age-related changes in expanded clonotypes were potentially confounded.

The clonotype originates from a woman aged 60-75 years in good health. The receptor chain draws on TRBV18 and TRBJ2-7; no D gene is confidently identified. Source material: blood. The DNA is as follows: TGTGCCAGCTCACCTCAGACTTACCCCGGAGAGCAGTACTTC. Translation gives CASSPQTYPGEQYF. The entire variable domain, with the stretches around the CDR3 drawn from the reference TRBV18 and TRBJ2-7 proteins, is NAGVMQNPRHLVRRRGQEARLRCSPMKGHSHVYWYRQLPEEGLKFMVYLQKENIIDESGMPKERFSAEFPKEGPSILRIQQVVRGDSAAYFCASSPQTYPGEQYFGPGTRLTVT.